This T cell receptor beta chain was identified in a study of T cells after yellow fever vaccination. The CDR3 runs to 15 residues. Germline trimming cut 5 bases from V and 13 bases from J; bases unmatched to any gene: 16. CDR1 and CDR2 (germline): MDHEN, SYDVKM. TCRdb redid the calling of the 5' RACE reads with MiXCR, one entry per CDR3 protein. The table includes approximately 300,000 distinct CDR3 sequences, approximately 12% detected once. The chain combines TRBV28 with TRBJ1-4; 7 bases are a match to TRBD1. The sequenced sample was CD4+ T cells sorted from PBMCs, obtained 45 days after the yellow fever booster vaccination. The sequence came from a man aged 25-45 years who received the YFV17D yellow fever vaccine. CDR3 amino acids: CASSPSGTANLILFF. CDR3 nucleotides: TGTGCCAGCAGTCCATCCGGGACAGCCAATCTGATACTGTTTTTT. Together with reference TRBV28 and TRBJ1-4, the CDR3 gives the full variable domain: DVKVTQSSRYLVKRTGEKVFLECVQDMDHENMFWYRQDPGLGLRLIYFSYDVKMKEKGDIPEGYSVSREKKERFSLILESASTNQTSMYLCASSPSGTANLILFFGSGTQLSVL.